The 6 T cell receptor beta chains in this list originate from one sample, sequenced in a study of T cells after yellow fever vaccination. TCRdb re-called the 5' RACE reads through MiXCR, storing one row per CDR3 protein. The data contain just under 600,000 distinct CDR3 sequences, approximately 15% of them singletons. Sequences were derived from PBMCs, sampled on the day of the yellow fever booster vaccination. The receptors shown here come from a man aged 25 to 40 who received the YFV17D yellow fever vaccine.

This clonotype showed up just once. The rearrangement uses TRBV18 and TRBJ2-5; TRBD1 agrees at 9 bases. Germline values: CDR1 KGHSH, CDR2 LQKENI. V was pared by 2 bases and J by 5 bases, with 6 bases of the junction left unmatched. The CDR3 runs to 15 residues. This chain's CDR3 is CASSPAGTGRETQYF. The CDR3 nucleotides are TGTGCCAGCTCACCAGCCGGGACAGGGAGGGAGACCCAGTACTTC.

This clonotype was detected only a few times. V usage is TRBV24-1 and J usage is TRBJ2-1; possibly TRBD2 for D (5 bases). The CDR3 runs to 14 residues. V was cut by 0 bases and J by 5 bases, with 7 bases left in between. Germline CDR1 is KGHDR and CDR2 is SFDVKD. Written as DNA, the CDR3 is TGTGCCACCAGTGATTTGCAGCGGAACAATGAGCAGTTCTTC. Encoded protein: CATSDLQRNNEQFF.

The sample holds a few counts of this clonotype. The V gene is TRBV6-2 or TRBV6-3, the J gene TRBJ2-7, with TRBD2 identical over 10 bases. CDR3 length: 18 amino acids. With 6 bases clipped from V and 4 bases from J, the junction kept 18 bases outside the gene matches. The germline V gene has CDR1 MNHEY and CDR2 SVGEGT. This CDR3 reads CASSLPAGASGSGYEQYF. CDR3 in DNA: TGTGCCAGCAGCCTCCCAGCCGGGGCTAGCGGGAGTGGTTACGAGCAGTACTTC.

The chain is built from TRBV18 and TRBJ2-5; a weak D match, TRBD1 (5 bases). With 3 bases removed from V and 2 bases from J, the gap between germline ends came to 10 bases. This CDR3 region has 14 residues. Germline V CDR1 and CDR2: KGHSH, LQKENI. The CDR3 loop is CASSPRTRQETQYF. CDR3 coding DNA: TGTGCCAGCTCACCTCGGACACGGCAAGAGACCCAGTACTTC. Looking up the rest from reference TRBV18 and TRBJ2-5 gives the full variable domain: NAGVMQNPRHLVRRRGQEARLRCSPMKGHSHVYWYRQLPEEGLKFMVYLQKENIIDESGMPKERFSAEFPKEGPSILRIQQVVRGDSAAYFCASSPRTRQETQYFGPGTRLLVL.

The table lists this clonotype with a few counts. V is TRBV6-2 or TRBV6-3 and J is TRBJ2-1; D remains unclear. This CDR3 region has 12 residues. V shed 2 bases and J shed 8 bases, with 7 bases lying between them. Per the germline V gene, CDR1 is MNHEY and CDR2 is SVGEGT. The CDR3, as DNA: TGTGCCAGCAGTTACGTCGGATATGAGCAGTTCTTC. Its protein is CASSYVGYEQFF.

The chain is built from TRBV5-4 and TRBJ2-2, with D possibly matching TRBD1 (5 bases). The CDR3 loop spans 16 amino acids. Germline V gene lookup returns CDR1 SGHNT and CDR2 YYREEE (reference sequence). V was shortened by 5 bases and J by 2 bases, with 16 bases between the two germline ends. CDR3 in DNA: TGTGCCAGCAGTCCGGCCCGGACACTAAACACCGGGGAGCTGTTTTTT. It is translated as CASSPARTLNTGELFF.